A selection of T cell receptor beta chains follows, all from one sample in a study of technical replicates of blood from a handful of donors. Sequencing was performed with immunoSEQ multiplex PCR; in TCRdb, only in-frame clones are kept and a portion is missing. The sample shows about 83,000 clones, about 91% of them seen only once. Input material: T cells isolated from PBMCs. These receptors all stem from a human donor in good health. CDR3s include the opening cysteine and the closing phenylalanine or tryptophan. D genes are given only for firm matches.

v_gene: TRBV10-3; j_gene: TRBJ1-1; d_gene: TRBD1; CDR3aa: CAISKGAVMNTEAFF
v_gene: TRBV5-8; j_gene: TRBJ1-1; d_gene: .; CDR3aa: CASSLNRPTEAFF
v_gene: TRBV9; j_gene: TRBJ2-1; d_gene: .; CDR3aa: CASSVEPGSSYNEQFF
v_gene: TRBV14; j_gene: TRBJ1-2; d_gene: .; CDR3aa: CASSQATGYGYTF
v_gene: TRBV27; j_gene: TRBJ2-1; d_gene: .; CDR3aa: CASSLSGWGLANEQFF
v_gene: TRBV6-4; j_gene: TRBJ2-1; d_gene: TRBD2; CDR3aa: CASSLGLAGRDEQFF
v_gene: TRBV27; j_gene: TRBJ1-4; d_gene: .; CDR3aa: CACGGQSSTNEKLFF
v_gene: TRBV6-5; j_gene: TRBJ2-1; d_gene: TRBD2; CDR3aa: CASSTQTSGGFEQFF
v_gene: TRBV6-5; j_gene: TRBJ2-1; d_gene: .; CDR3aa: CASSPTGNNEQFF
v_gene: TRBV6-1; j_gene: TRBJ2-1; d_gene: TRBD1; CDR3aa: CACQDRGSYNEQFF
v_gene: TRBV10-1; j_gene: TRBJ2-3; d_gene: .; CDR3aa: CASSEFSEENTDTQYF
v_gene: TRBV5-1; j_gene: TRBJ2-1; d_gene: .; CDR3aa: CASSLVTGRYNEQFF
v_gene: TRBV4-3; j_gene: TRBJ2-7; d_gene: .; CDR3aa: CASSQGPEEQYF
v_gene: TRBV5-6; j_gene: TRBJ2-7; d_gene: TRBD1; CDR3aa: CASRTGQGPYEQYF
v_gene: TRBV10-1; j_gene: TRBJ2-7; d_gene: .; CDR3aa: CASSDFYRTSPYEQYF
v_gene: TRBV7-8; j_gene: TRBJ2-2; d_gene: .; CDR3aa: CASSQVGLNTGELFF
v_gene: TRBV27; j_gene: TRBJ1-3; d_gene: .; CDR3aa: CASSLGVGDTIYF
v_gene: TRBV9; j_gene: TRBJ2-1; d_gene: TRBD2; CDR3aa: CASSVKAGGGHNEQFF
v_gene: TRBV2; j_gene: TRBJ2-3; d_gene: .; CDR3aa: CASSEARTQYF
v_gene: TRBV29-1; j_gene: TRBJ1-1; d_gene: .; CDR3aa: CSAEYNREMNTEAFF
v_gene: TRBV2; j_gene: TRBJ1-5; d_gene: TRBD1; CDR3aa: CASSMDRGNQPQHF
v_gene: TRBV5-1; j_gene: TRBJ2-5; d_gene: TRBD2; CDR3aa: CASSLHRGRDLKETQYF
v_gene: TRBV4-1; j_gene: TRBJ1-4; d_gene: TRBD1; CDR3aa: CASSHMTGSYEKLFF